This entry lists 32 T cell receptor beta chains sequenced from one sample in a study of blood T cells in healthy people across ages. A second 7 to 11 cycle PCR used barcoded and J-beta primers. Via MiXCR, TCRdb re-called the 5' RACE reads, giving one row per CDR3 protein. The repertoire has some 940,000 distinct CDR3 sequences, roughly 28% of them found once; the top ten carry about 10%. This sample also belongs to another study, concerning T cells of mothers and their children.

The source material was blood. These receptors came from a woman aged 40 to 55 in good health.

The V and J genes are TRBV7-2 and TRBJ1-2; 7 bases line up with TRBD1. Unmatched junction bases numbered 12, after V lost 2 bases and J lost 6 bases. From germline, CDR1 is SGHTA and CDR2 FQGNSA. This CDR3 has 16 residues. The CDR3 DNA follows: TGTGCCAGCAGCTTAAAACCCTCCGACAGGGTCCATGGCTACACCTTC. Encoded protein: CASSLKPSDRVHGYTF. Full variable domain (remainder filled in from reference TRBV7-2 and TRBJ1-2): GAGVSQSPSNKVTEKGKDVELRCDPISGHTALYWYRQSLGQGLEFLIYFQGNSAPDKSGLPSDRFSAERTGGSVSTLTIQRTQQEDSAVYLCASSLKPSDRVHGYTFGSGTRLTVV.

This clonotype was counted at least ten times. This sequence joins TRBV29-1 and TRBJ1-2; D unresolved. Germline CDR1 SQVTM, CDR2 ANQGSEA. V was cut by 7 bases and J by 3 bases, with 9 bases left in between. The CDR3 loop spans 11 amino acids. The CDR3 DNA sequence: TGCAGCGCCACAAGAGACTATGGCTACACCTTC. Translated, it gives CSATRDYGYTF.

This chain uses TRBV7-2 with TRBJ2-1; D not resolved. Deletions cut 2 bases from V and 10 bases from J, with 9 bases between. This CDR3 is built from 12 residues. The germline CDR1 and CDR2 sequences are SGHTA and FQGNSA. This CDR3 is CASSLTVLEQFF. The CDR3 DNA reads TGTGCCAGCAGCTTAACGGTCCTCGAGCAGTTCTTC.

On this clonotype itself: Germline is not matched at one junction end, which may reflect a read error. The CDR3 protein is CASSTDYNSSLHF. The CDR3 bases are TGTGCCAGCAGTACAGATTATAATTCATCCCTCCACTTT. The chain uses TRBV28 and TRBJ1-6; D unresolved. CDR3 length: 13 residues. The germline V gene encodes CDR1 MDHEN and CDR2 SYDVKM.

The chain uses TRBV4-3 and TRBJ1-4; D may be TRBD1 (5 bases). CDR3 length: 15 residues. In germline, CDR1 is LGHNA, CDR2 YSLEER. V was trimmed by 2 bases and J by 8 bases, leaving 15 bases between them. The CDR3 nucleotides read TGCGCCAGCAGCCAACGGGACCCTGGGATAGAAAAACTGTTTTTT. Amino acids: CASSQRDPGIEKLFF.

This clonotype was counted a single time. The V gene is TRBV7-9, the J gene TRBJ2-3; 8 nucleotides agree with TRBD2. Germline assignment: CDR1 SEHNR and CDR2 FQNEAQ (reference sequence). The CDR3 covers 15 residues. V lost 7 bases and J lost 2; bases outside the gene matches: 8. The CDR3 spells CASTFGLAPTDTQYF. The CDR3 DNA is TGTGCCAGCACCTTTGGACTAGCCCCCACAGATACGCAGTATTTT.

The chain joins TRBV12-3 or TRBV12-4 to TRBJ2-7; a weak D match, TRBD2 (5 bases). The V end was cut by 2 bases, the J end by 3 bases, with 11 bases between. This CDR3 has 14 residues. In DNA, the CDR3 is TGTGCCAGCAGTTTACGGCTAGCAAGCTACGAGCAGTACTTC. Translated: CASSLRLASYEQYF.

The chain joins TRBV4-1 to TRBJ1-2; 10 bases fit TRBD1. CDR3 length: 14 residues. Trimming at V came to 6 bases and at J to 2 bases, leaving 3 bases not matched to a gene. Germline assignment: CDR1 MGHRA and CDR2 YSYEKL. CDR3 region: CASRGTGENYGYTF. CDR3 nucleotide sequence: TGCGCCAGCAGGGGGACAGGGGAAAACTATGGCTACACCTTC.

The genes are TRBV4-3 and TRBJ2-3, with D maybe TRBD1 (6 bases). The germline gives CDR1 LGHNA, CDR2 YSLEER. V dropped 0 bases and J dropped 2 bases, with 15 bases sitting between them. This CDR3 region has 17 residues. CDR3 sequence (DNA): TGCGCCAGCAGCCAAGATCCGGGGCAGGGGCACACAGATACGCAGTATTTT. Residues: CASSQDPGQGHTDTQYF.

On this clonotype itself: At one of its ends the junction is not consistent with the germline gene, which may arise from a read error. This chain joins TRBV18 and TRBJ1-2; a weak D match, TRBD1 (5 bases). CDR1 is KGHSH, CDR2 LQKENI, per germline. This CDR3 spans 15 amino acids. The CDR3 coding sequence is TGTGCCAGCTCACCATCGGACACTAATAACCATGGCTACACCTTC. Encoded protein: CASSPSDTNNHGYTF.

This clonotype was counted many times. CDR3 DNA: TGTGCCAGCACCGGGGACAGGGAGAGTGAGCAGTTCTTC. This translates into CASTGDRESEQFF. The chain carries TRBV28 and TRBJ2-1; 9 bases are a match to TRBD1. Trimming took 7 bases from V and 9 from J; bases not matched to a gene: 7. The CDR3 contains 13 residues. Germline CDR1 and CDR2: MDHEN and SYDVKM.

The genes are TRBV28 and TRBJ2-5; no clear D gene. The CDR3 length is 15 residues. The germline gives CDR1 MDHEN, CDR2 SYDVKM. V was shortened by 6 bases and J by 4 bases, with 18 bases between the two germline ends. In DNA, the CDR3 is TGTGCCAGCAGCTCCTCGACCGACTGGGGAGAGACCCAGTACTTC. It specifies CASSSSTDWGETQYF.

The chain's CDR3 is CASSLASGFRSYNEQFF. Here the CDR3 DNA reads TGTGCCAGCAGCTTAGCCTCGGGGTTCCGCTCCTACAATGAGCAGTTCTTC. The rearrangement links TRBV7-2 to TRBJ2-1, with a tentative D call TRBD2 (5 bases). CDR1 and CDR2 (germline): SGHTA, FQGNSA. The CDR3 is 17 residues long. Trimming stripped 0 bases from V and 0 bases from J, with 12 bases between. Drawing the rest from reference TRBV7-2 and TRBJ2-1, the complete variable domain is GAGVSQSPSNKVTEKGKDVELRCDPISGHTALYWYRQSLGQGLEFLIYFQGNSAPDKSGLPSDRFSAERTGGSVSTLTIQRTQQEDSAVYLCASSLASGFRSYNEQFFGPGTRLTVL.

The rearrangement uses TRBV7-9 and TRBJ1-4; weak D call: TRBD1 (5 bases). The CDR3 totals 19 residues. Trimming shortened V by 5 bases and J by 0 bases, and 22 bases separated the two germline ends. The V gene's germline CDR1 is SEHNR and CDR2 FQNEAQ (reference sequence). CDR3 in amino acids: CASSARGRGQGPTNEKLFF. The DNA of the CDR3 is TGTGCCAGCAGCGCAAGAGGGAGAGGGCAGGGACCAACTAATGAAAAACTGTTTTTT.

J is TRBJ1-1 and V is TRBV7-9; no definite D call. The CDR3 runs 12 residues. CDR1 is SEHNR and CDR2 is FQNEAQ in the germline V gene (reference sequence). Trimming shortened V by 3 bases and J by 7 bases, and 9 bases separated the two germline ends. CDR3 region: CASSLGAGEAFF. In DNA, the CDR3 is TGTGCCAGCAGCTTGGGTGCAGGTGAAGCTTTCTTT.

Turning to this clonotype: The junction departs from the called germline gene at one end, perhaps through a read error. The chain couples TRBV7-6 to TRBJ2-5, with TRBD2 matching over 10 bases. The CDR3 sequence is 14 residues long. Germline values: CDR1 SGHVS, CDR2 FNYEAQ. Here the CDR3 reads CAGSFSGGPETQYF. The CDR3 nucleotides read TGTGCCGGCAGCTTTAGCGGGGGGCCTGAGACCCAGTACTTC.

In its sample, this clonotype was seen many times. The chain has TRBV10-3 and TRBJ1-2, with a possible D match to TRBD1 (6 bases). Germline CDR1 is ENHRY and CDR2 is SYGVKD. Trimming took off 4 bases at V and 3 bases at J, with 6 bases between the two ends. This CDR3 has 12 residues. DNA of the CDR3: TGTGCCATCAGTGGACAGGACTATGGCTACACCTTC. This sequence encodes CAISGQDYGYTF.

The chain uses TRBV6-6 and TRBJ2-5, with TRBD2 identical over 10 bases. Germline V gene lookup returns CDR1 MNHNY and CDR2 SVGAGI (reference sequence). The CDR3 is 17 residues long. Trimming at V came to 6 bases and at J to 2 bases, leaving 12 bases not matched to a gene. CDR3 sequence (DNA): TGTGCCAGCAGGGGACCCGGGACTAGCGCCCTACAAGAGACCCAGTACTTC. Amino acids: CASRGPGTSALQETQYF.

This clonotype has at least ten counts. V is TRBV11-2 and J is TRBJ2-1; D gene ambiguous. V dropped 1 base and J dropped 6 bases, with 13 bases sitting between them. CDR3 length equals 15 residues. Germline CDR1 and CDR2: SGHAT and FQNNGV. This CDR3 is CASSLVSPPSNEQFF. In DNA, the CDR3 is TGTGCCAGCAGCTTAGTGAGCCCGCCCAGCAATGAGCAGTTCTTC. Complete variable domain (other parts from reference TRBV11-2 and TRBJ2-1): EAGVAQSPRYKIIEKRQSVAFWCNPISGHATLYWYQQILGQGPKLLIQFQNNGVVDDSQLPKDRFSAERLKGVDSTLKIQPAKLEDSAVYLCASSLVSPPSNEQFFGPGTRLTVL.

This clonotype was seen only a few times. A junction end diverges from the germline sequence, so it may reflect a read error. The J gene is TRBJ1-1, the V gene TRBV12-3 or TRBV12-4; D not resolved. This CDR3 is 13 amino acids long. CDR3 sequence: CTSSFTSGTEAFF. For the CDR3, the DNA is TGTACCAGCAGTTTTACGTCGGGCACTGAAGCTTTCTTT.

The chain uses TRBV15 and TRBJ1-1; 9 bases align to TRBD1. J gave up 0 bases and V 3 bases, and 5 bases lay outside the gene matches. Germline CDR1 LNHNV, CDR2 YYDKDF (reference sequence). The CDR3 covers 16 residues. CDR3 coding DNA: TGTGCCACCAGCAGGGGACAGGGTATCGTGAACACTGAAGCTTTCTTT. This sequence encodes CATSRGQGIVNTEAFF.

This clonotype was recorded a few times. The chain combines TRBV7-2 with TRBJ1-4, with D possibly TRBD1 on 5 matching bases. Per germline, CDR1 SGHTA and CDR2 FQGNSA. The V and J ends lost 5 bases and 8 bases respectively, with 18 bases between them. This CDR3 is built from 15 residues. The CDR3 DNA sequence: TGTGCCAGCAGCCGAAAGCTTGGGGCACAAGAAAAACTGTTTTTT. Translated: CASSRKLGAQEKLFF.

The chain is built from TRBV20-1 and TRBJ2-7; D is possibly TRBD2 (6 bases). Germline V gene lookup returns CDR1 DFQATT and CDR2 SNEGSKA (reference sequence). This CDR3 comprises 12 residues. V dropped 3 bases and J dropped 3 bases, with 9 bases sitting between them. The CDR3 DNA is TGCAGTGCTAGTAAGACTAGCTACGAGCAGTACTTC. Encoded protein: CSASKTSYEQYF.

The rearrangement joins TRBV21-1 to TRBJ2-7; the table's D call TRBD1 went unverified against the DNA. The DNA end is more similar to TRBJ2-5, so the J call may be wrong. TRBV21-1 is annotated as a pseudogene. The CDR3 is made up of 18 amino acids. As DNA, the CDR3 is TGTGCCAGCAGCACACCCATCAATCTACAGGGGGCAGGAGAGACCCAGTACTTC. This codes for CASSTPINLQGAGETQYF.

This clonotype came up a few times. V is TRBV3-1 and J is TRBJ2-1, with 8 bases fitting TRBD2. Germline V CDR1 and CDR2: LGHDT, YNNKEL (reference sequence). J lost 5 bases, V lost 4 bases, and 4 bases had no gene match. The CDR3 has 14 amino acids. The CDR3 region is CASSPGTSNNEQFF. CDR3 DNA sequence: TGTGCCAGCAGCCCCGGGACTAGTAACAATGAGCAGTTCTTC.

This clonotype was observed a handful of times. This may be a read error, as it is one base from a much larger clone. The J gene is TRBJ2-1, the V gene TRBV6-5; either TRBD1 or TRBD2 may supply D (6 bases each). The better agreement between TRBJ2-7 and the DNA end casts doubt on the J call. This CDR3 has 14 amino acids. Germline V gene lookup returns CDR1 MNHEY and CDR2 SVGAGI. CDR3 in DNA: TGTGCCAGCAGTGAGGGGGGCTCCTACAATGAGCAGTACTTC. It specifies CASSEGGSYNEQYF.

As regards this clonotype: An end of the junction differs from the germline gene, which may be a read error. This rearrangement joins TRBV7-2 to TRBJ1-2; the D is unclear. The CDR3 loop spans 16 amino acids. The V gene's germline CDR1 is SGHTA and CDR2 FQGNSA. CDR3 region: CANSLSGVKPNYGYTF. In DNA form, the CDR3 reads TGTGCCAACAGCCTCTCTGGGGTTAAGCCTAACTATGGCTACACCTTC.

Details on this clonotype: Compared with germline, one end of the junction differs, possibly owing to a read error. The chain recombines TRBV20-1 with TRBJ1-6; TRBD1 is a possible D gene (5 bases). This CDR3 region has 15 residues. Germline lookup yields CDR1 DFQATT and CDR2 SNEGSKA (reference sequence). The CDR3 nucleotides are TGCAGTGCTAGCAAGGGGAGCTCCTATAATTCACCTCTCCACTTT. Residues: CSASKGSSYNSPLHF.

The V gene is TRBV4-1, the J gene TRBJ1-1; D may be TRBD1 (6 bases). Trimming removed 0 bases at V and 1 base at J, with 21 bases between. The CDR3 runs 19 residues. CDR1 MGHRA and CDR2 YSYEKL come from the germline V gene. The CDR3 nucleotides are TGCGCCAGCAGCCAAGAATTGCCTCACAGACAGGCTTGGAACACTGAAGCTTTCTTT. Translated, it gives CASSQELPHRQAWNTEAFF.

Only a few counts were recorded for this clonotype. The CDR3 sequence is CSARDRDHYNEQFF. CDR3 coding DNA: TGCAGTGCTAGAGACCGGGACCACTACAATGAGCAGTTCTTC. The chain uses TRBV20-1 and TRBJ2-1; possibly TRBD1 or TRBD2 for D (5 bases each). CDR3 length: 14 residues. Between the trimmed V and J ends, which lost 0 bases and 3 bases, there was a span of 9 bases. Germline V gene sequence: CDR1 DFQATT, CDR2 SNEGSKA (reference sequence).

V and J are TRBV5-5 and TRBJ2-7; D gene ambiguous. TRBJ2-5 explains the end of the DNA better; the J call may be wrong. This CDR3 is built from 14 residues. CDR1 is SGHKS, CDR2 YYEKEE, per germline (reference sequence). The CDR3 DNA reads as TGTGCCAGCAGCTTGATTTGGACGGGTTGGACCCAGTACTTC. Translating gives CASSLIWTGWTQYF.

This clonotype has just a few counts. This chain joins TRBV18 and TRBJ2-1; D remains ambiguous. The germline CDR1 and CDR2 sequences are KGHSH and LQKENI. The CDR3 covers 13 residues. The germline V and J ends were trimmed by 5 bases and 8 bases, with 13 bases remaining between them. CDR3 sequence (DNA): TGTGCCAGCTCATCGATAAATCGGGATGAGCAGTTCTTC. It specifies CASSSINRDEQFF.